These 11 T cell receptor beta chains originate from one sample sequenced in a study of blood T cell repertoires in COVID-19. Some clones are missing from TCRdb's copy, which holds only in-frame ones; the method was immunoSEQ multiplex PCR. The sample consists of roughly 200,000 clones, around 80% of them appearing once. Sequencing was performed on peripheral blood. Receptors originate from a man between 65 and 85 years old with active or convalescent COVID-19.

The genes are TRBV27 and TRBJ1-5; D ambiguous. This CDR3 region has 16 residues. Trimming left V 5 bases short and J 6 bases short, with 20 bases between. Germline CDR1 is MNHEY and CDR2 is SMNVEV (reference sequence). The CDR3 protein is CASSPMTSGEGQPQHF. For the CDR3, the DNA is TGTGCCAGCAGTCCTATGACAAGTGGGGAGGGTCAGCCCCAGCATTTT.

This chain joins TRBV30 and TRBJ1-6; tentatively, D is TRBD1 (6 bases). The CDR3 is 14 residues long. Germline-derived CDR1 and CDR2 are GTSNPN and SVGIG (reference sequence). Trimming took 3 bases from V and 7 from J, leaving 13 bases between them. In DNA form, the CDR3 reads TGTGCCTGGAGCGATCGCGGACAGAATTCACCCCTCCACTTT. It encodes CAWSDRGQNSPLHF.

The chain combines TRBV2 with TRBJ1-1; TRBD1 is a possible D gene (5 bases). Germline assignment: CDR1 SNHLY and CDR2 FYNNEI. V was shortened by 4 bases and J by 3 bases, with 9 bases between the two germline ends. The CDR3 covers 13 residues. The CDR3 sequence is CASSGGVYTEAFF. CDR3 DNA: TGTGCCAGCAGTGGGGGCGTATACACTGAAGCTTTCTTT.

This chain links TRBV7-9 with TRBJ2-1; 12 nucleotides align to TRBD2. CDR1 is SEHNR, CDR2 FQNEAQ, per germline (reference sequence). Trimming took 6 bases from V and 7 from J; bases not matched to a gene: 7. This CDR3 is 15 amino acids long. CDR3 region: CASSWTSGDGNEQFF. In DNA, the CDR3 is TGTGCCAGCAGTTGGACTAGCGGGGACGGGAATGAGCAGTTCTTC.

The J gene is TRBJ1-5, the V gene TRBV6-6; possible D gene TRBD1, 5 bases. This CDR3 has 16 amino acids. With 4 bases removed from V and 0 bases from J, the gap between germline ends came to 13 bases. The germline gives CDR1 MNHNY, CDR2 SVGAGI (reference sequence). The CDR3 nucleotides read TGTGCCAGCAGTTTGGGGCTCTCCGTTAGCAATCAGCCCCAGCATTTT. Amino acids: CASSLGLSVSNQPQHF.

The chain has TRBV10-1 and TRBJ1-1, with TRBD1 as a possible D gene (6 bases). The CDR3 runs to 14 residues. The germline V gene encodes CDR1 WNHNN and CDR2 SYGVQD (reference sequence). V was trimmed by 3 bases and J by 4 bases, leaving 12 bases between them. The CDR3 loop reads CASSEYREGTEAFF. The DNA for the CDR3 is TGCGCCAGCAGTGAATACAGGGAGGGCACTGAAGCTTTCTTT.

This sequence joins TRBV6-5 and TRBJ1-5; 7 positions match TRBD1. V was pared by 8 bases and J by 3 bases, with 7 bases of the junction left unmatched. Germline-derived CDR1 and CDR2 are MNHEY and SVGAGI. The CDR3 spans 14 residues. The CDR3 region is CASQKGQYNQPQHF. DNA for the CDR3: TGTGCCAGCCAAAAGGGACAGTACAATCAGCCCCAGCATTTT.

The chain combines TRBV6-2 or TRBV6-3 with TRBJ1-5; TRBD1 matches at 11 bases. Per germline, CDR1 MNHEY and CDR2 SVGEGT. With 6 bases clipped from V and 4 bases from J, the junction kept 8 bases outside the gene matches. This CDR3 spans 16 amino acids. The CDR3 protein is CASSRTGGLHNQPQHF. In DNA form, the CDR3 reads TGTGCCAGCAGCCGGACAGGGGGCCTACATAATCAGCCCCAGCATTTT.

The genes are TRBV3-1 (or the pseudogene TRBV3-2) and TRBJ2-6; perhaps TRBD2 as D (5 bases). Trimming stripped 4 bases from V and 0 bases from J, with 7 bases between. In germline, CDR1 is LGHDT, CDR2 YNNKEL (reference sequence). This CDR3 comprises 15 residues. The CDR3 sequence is CASSPDFSGANVLTF. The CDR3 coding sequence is TGTGCCAGCAGCCCGGACTTCTCTGGGGCCAACGTCCTGACTTTC.

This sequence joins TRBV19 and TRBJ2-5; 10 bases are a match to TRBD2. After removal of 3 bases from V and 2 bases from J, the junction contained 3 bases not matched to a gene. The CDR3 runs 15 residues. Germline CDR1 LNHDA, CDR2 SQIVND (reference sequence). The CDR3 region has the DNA TGTGCCAGTAGTATCCTAGCGGGGGTGCAAGAGACCCAGTACTTC. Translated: CASSILAGVQETQYF.

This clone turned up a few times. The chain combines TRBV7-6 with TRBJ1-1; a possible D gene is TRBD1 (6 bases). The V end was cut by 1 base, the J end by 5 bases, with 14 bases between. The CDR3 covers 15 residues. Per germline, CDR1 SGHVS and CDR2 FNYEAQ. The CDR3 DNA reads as TGTGCCAGCAGCTTAGGGCCGACCCAGGGGACTGAAGCTTTCTTT. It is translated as CASSLGPTQGTEAFF.